This T cell receptor beta chain was captured in a study of T cell changes during pregnancy in multiple sclerosis. After removal of 6 bases from V and 6 bases from J, the junction contained 5 bases not matched to a gene. This CDR3 has 15 amino acids. CDR1 is MRHNA, CDR2 SNTAGT, per germline. Assay used: immunoSEQ multiplex PCR; TCRdb lists only in-frame clones, some missing. The data show over 85,000 clones, with 91% seen just once and about 1.6% held by the top ten. The sample in question was peripheral blood, obtained after pregnancy. The genes are TRBV6-4 and TRBJ2-1; 13 nucleotides align to TRBD2. The source is a female donor in good health, enrolled as a control in a pregnancy study. The CDR3 DNA sequence: TGTGCCAGCAGACTGACTAGCGGGGGGCCCAATGAGCAGTTCTTC. Translated, it gives CASRLTSGGPNEQFF.